This T cell receptor beta chain emerged from a study of blood T cell repertoires in COVID-19. Background on the study: In each case, the material was cDNA or gDNA derived from T cells, B-cell-depleted T cells, or PBMCs.

Germline values: CDR1 DFQATT, CDR2 SNEGSKA (reference sequence). CDR3 size: 11 residues. V was shortened by 3 bases and J by 5 bases, with 7 bases between the two germline ends. Produced via immunoSEQ multiplex PCR; TCRdb's table is partial and in-frame only. The sample consists of about 150,000 clones, roughly 80% of them appearing once. Material: PBMCs or T cells enriched from blood (not recorded which). V is TRBV20-1 and J is TRBJ1-2; D uncertain. This clonotype originated in a man aged 45 to 65 who had recovered from COVID-19. The CDR3 nucleotides are TGCAGTGCTAGTGGGCTGTATGGCTACACCTTC. Its protein is CSASGLYGYTF.